This paragraph covers one T cell receptor beta chain sequence. The same CDR3 is also encoded by other DNA sequences in this sample. Living in 24 US areas, the participants were between roughly 18 and 90 years of age. Clinical history as reported by participants underpinned cohort assignment. Assay used: immunoSEQ multiplex PCR; TCRdb lists only in-frame clones, some missing. This table holds more than 350,000 clones, around 91% found once. This entry is derived from a study of blood T cell repertoires in COVID-19. Looking at the study overall: Collection of acute and convalescent COVID-19 samples took place in the United States, Italy and Spain. Sources were T cells, B-cell-depleted T cells, or PBMCs; the material itself was cDNA or gDNA.

The CDR3 consists of 12 residues. The V end lost 3 bases, the J end lost 5 bases, and 6 bases lay between the germline ends. The germline V gene has CDR1 KGHDR and CDR2 SFDVKD. Material: PBMCs or T cells enriched from blood (not recorded which). The clonotype comes from a man aged 18 to 29 who had recovered from COVID-19. This chain links TRBV24-1 with TRBJ1-2; D gene unclear. Here the CDR3 DNA reads TGTGCCACCAGTGATGAGGGTTATGGCTACACCTTC. It encodes CATSDEGYGYTF.